The entry below describes one T cell receptor beta chain. Assay used: immunoSEQ multiplex PCR; TCRdb lists only in-frame clones, some missing. The repertoire has approximately 190,000 clones, about 83% of them found once; the top ten carry 5.1%. The sample is drawn from a study of blood T cell repertoires in COVID-19. The receptor was derived from a woman aged 65 to 85 with active or convalescent COVID-19. Sequences were obtained from peripheral blood.

CDR3 in amino acids: CASSQDLTGGLGGYTF. CDR3 bases: TGTGCCAGCAGCCAAGATTTAACAGGGGGTTTGGGGGGCTACACCTTC. The gene calls are TRBV4-2 and TRBJ1-2; 8 nucleotides align to TRBD1. This CDR3 has 16 amino acids. The germline V gene encodes CDR1 LGHNA and CDR2 YNFKEQ. The junction had 11 bases not matched to a gene; V was cut back by 0 bases and J by 8 bases.